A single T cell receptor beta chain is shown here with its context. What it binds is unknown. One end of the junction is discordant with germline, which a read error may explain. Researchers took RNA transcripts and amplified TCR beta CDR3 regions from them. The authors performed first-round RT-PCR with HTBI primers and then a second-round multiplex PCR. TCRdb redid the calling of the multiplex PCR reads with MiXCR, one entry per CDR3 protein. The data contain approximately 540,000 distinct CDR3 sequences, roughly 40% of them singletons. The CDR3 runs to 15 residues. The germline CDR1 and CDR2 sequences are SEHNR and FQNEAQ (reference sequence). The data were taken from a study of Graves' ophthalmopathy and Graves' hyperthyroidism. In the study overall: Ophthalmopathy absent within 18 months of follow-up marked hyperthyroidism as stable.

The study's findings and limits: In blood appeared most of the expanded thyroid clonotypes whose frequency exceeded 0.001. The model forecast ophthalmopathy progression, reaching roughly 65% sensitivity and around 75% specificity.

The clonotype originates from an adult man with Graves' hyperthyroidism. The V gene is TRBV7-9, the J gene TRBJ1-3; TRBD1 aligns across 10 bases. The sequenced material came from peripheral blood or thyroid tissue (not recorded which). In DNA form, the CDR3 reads TGTGCCAGCAGCTTAGGGACAGGGGGGGGCTACACCATATACTTT. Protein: CASSLGTGGGYTIYF.